This is a list of T cell receptor beta chains from one sample in a study of Ad26.COV2.S vaccination and SARS-CoV-2 variants. Only in-frame clones appear in the TCRdb table, and some are missing; sequencing was by immunoSEQ multiplex PCR. The sample contains approximately 480,000 clones, around 88% of which appear only once. The sample was peripheral blood, taken in a trial of Ad26.COV2.S vaccine versus placebo. All receptors come from a person aged 18-65 years who received the Ad26.COV2.S COVID-19 vaccine or a placebo. CDR3s include the opening cysteine and the closing phenylalanine or tryptophan. Each record gives: V gene, clone size, D gene, J gene, CDR3 DNA, CDR3 protein. D genes are given only for firm matches. The size entry is marked missing in some rows and otherwise reads once, few, many or a size class.

>TRBV9|NA|NA|TRBJ2-1
TGTGCCAGCAGCGTAGGCCCTAGCCCCAAGGTTAATGAGCAGTTCTTC
CASSVGPSPKVNEQFF
>TRBV7-6|NA|NA|TRBJ2-1
TGTGCCAGCAGCCGTTTGAGTGGGGCTTCCTACAATGAGCAGTTCTTC
CASSRLSGASYNEQFF
>TRBV6-6|NA|TRBD1|TRBJ1-6
TGTGCCAGCAGACAGGGGGGTTCACCCCTCCACTTT
CASRQGGSPLHF
>TRBV7-8|NA|TRBD1|TRBJ2-7
TGTGCCAGCAGCCCACGACAGGGGGCACGGTACGAGCAGTACTTC
CASSPRQGARYEQYF
>TRBV30|NA|NA|TRBJ2-7
TGTGCCTGGAGGAGCGGGTACGAGCAGTACTTC
CAWRSGYEQYF
>TRBV14|NA|NA|TRBJ1-1
TGTGCCAGCAGCCAAAAGAGGAGCACTGAAGCTTTCTTT
CASSQKRSTEAFF
>TRBV29-1|NA|TRBD1|TRBJ2-3
TGCAGCGCTGGGACAGCAACAGATACGCAGTATTTT
CSAGTATDTQYF
>TRBV7-2|once|TRBD1|TRBJ1-1
TGTGCCAGCAGCTTAGGGCCCCCAGGGGGGTACACTGAAGCTTTCTTT
CASSLGPPGGYTEAFF
>TRBV7-2|NA|NA|TRBJ1-6
TGTGCCAGCAGACTAGGGGCAGGCGTGATTAATTCACCCCTCCACTTT
CASRLGAGVINSPLHF
>TRBV10-3|NA|NA|TRBJ2-3
TGTGCCATCGGTCCAGGGGCTATTAGCACAGATACGCAGTATTTT
CAIGPGAISTDTQYF
>TRBV28|NA|NA|TRBJ2-6
TGTGCCAGCAGTACCAGAGAGGGACCTGCTGGGGCCAACGTCCTGACTTTC
CASSTREGPAGANVLTF
>TRBV29-1|NA|NA|TRBJ2-7
TGCAGCGTTGTAAGAGAGGACCGAACCTACGAGCAGTACTTC
CSVVREDRTYEQYF
>TRBV5-4|NA|TRBD2|TRBJ2-1
TGTGCCAGCAGCACTAGCGGGAGCTACAATGAGCAGTTCTTC
CASSTSGSYNEQFF